This T cell receptor beta chain was found in a study of beta chain features in type 1 diabetes. Study details: Age, gender, cell numbers and subset yield matched between patients and controls. Whole-study findings and limits: Shortening that was moderate but significant affected the TCRB CDR3s of Type 1 diabetes patients in all four CD4+ subsets.

A note on this clone: The antigen remains undetermined.

With V trimmed by 0 bases and J by 8 bases, 10 bases remained unmatched. The CDR3 extends over 16 amino acids. In germline, CDR1 is SGHDT, CDR2 YYEEEE. Sorting that relied on CD45RO/CCR7/CD25/CD127/CD95/CD27 yielded CD4+ naive, central memory, regulatory and stem cell-like memory cells. The authors reverse transcribed all of the isolated RNA, so sequencing captured expressed TCRB transcripts. Only in-frame clones appear in the TCRdb table, and some are missing; sequencing was by immunoSEQ multiplex PCR. The repertoire holds some 330,000 clones, with roughly 11% as singletons. The chain recombines TRBV5-6 with TRBJ2-1, with 8 nucleotides matching TRBD2. This clonotype was sampled from a woman in her thirties in good health. The sample was naive CD4+ T cells from blood. CDR3 coding DNA: TGTGCCAGCAGCTTGGCCAGCGGGAGTGGGTGGGATGAGCAGTTCTTC. Protein sequence: CASSLASGSGWDEQFF.